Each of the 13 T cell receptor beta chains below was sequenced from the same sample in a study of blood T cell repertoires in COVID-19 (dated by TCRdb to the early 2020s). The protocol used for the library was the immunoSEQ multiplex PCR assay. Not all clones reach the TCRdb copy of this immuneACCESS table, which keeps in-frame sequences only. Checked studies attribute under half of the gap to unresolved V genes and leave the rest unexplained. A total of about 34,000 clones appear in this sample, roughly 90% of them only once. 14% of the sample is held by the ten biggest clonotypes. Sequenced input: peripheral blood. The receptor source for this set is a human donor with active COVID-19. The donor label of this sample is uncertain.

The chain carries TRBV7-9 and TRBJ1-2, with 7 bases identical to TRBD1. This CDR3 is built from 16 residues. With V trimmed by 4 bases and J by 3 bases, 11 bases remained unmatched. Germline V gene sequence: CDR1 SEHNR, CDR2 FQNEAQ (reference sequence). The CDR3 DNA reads TGTGCCAGCAGCTCGGGACAGATCGGGGGGGACTATGGCTACACCTTC. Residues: CASSSGQIGGDYGYTF.

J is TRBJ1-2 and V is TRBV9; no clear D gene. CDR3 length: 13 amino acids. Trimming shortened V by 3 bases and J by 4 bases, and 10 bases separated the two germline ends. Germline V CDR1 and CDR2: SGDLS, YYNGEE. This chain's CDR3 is CASSDPGGYGYTF. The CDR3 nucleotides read TGTGCCAGCAGCGACCCCGGTGGCTATGGCTACACCTTC. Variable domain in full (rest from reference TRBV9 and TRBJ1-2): DSGVTQTPKHLITATGQRVTLRCSPRSGDLSVYWYQQSLDQGLQFLIQYYNGEERAKGNILERFSAQQFPDLHSELNLSSLELGDSALYFCASSDPGGYGYTFGSGTRLTVV.

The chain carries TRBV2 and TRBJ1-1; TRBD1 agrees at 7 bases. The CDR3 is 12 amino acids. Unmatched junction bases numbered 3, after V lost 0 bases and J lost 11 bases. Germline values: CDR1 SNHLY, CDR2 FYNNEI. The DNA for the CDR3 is TGTGCCAGCAGTGAAGCGCCCAGGGGGGCTTTCTTT. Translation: CASSEAPRGAFF.

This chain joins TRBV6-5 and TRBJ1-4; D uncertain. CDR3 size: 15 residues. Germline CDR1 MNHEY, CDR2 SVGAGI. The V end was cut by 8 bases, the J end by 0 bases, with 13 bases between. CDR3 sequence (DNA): TGTGCCAGCTCCTTCACTGTGGCAACTAATGAAAAACTGTTTTTT. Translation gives CASSFTVATNEKLFF.

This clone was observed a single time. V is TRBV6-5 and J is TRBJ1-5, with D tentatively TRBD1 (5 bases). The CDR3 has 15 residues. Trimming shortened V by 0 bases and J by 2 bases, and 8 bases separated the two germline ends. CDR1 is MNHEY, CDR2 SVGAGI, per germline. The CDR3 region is CASSYSGRGNQPQHF. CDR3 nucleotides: TGTGCCAGCAGTTACTCGGGCAGGGGCAATCAGCCCCAGCATTTT.

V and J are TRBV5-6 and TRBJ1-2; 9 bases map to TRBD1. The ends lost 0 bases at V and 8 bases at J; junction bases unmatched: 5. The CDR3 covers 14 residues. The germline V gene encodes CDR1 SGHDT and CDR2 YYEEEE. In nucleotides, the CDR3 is TGTGCCAGCAGCTTGGGGGACAGGGCTGGCGGCTACACCTTC. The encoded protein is CASSLGDRAGGYTF. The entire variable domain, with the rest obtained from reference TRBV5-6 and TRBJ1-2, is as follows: DAGVTQSPTHLIKTRGQQVTLRCSPKSGHDTVSWYQQALGQGPQFIFQYYEEEERQRGNFPDRFSGHQFPNYSSELNVNALLLGDSALYLCASSLGDRAGGYTFGSGTRLTVV.

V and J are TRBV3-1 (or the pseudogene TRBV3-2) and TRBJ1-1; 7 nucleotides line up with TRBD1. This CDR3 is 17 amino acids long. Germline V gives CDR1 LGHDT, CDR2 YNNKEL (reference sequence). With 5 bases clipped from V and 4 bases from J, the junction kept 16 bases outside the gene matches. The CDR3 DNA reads TGTGCCAGCAGCTTCGAAGGACTACAGGGGCTAGGCACTGAAGCTTTCTTT. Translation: CASSFEGLQGLGTEAFF.

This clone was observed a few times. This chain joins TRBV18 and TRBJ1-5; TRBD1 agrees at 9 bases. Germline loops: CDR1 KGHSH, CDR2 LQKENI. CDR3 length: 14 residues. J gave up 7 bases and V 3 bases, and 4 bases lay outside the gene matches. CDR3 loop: CASSPGQGYQPQHF. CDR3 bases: TGTGCCAGCTCACCGGGACAGGGATACCAGCCCCAGCATTTT.

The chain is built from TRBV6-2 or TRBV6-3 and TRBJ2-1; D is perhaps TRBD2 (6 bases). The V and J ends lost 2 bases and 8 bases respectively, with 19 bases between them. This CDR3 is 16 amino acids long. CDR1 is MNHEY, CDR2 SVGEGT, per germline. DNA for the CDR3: TGTGCCAGCAGTTACCAGCCAGGGAGGATTTTGGATGAGCAGTTCTTC. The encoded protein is CASSYQPGRILDEQFF.

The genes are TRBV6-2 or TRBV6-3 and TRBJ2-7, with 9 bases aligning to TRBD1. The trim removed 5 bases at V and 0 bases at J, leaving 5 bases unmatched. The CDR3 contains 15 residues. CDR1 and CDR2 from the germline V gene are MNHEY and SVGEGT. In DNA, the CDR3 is TGTGCCAGCAGTAAACCGGGACAGGGCTCCTACGAGCAGTACTTC. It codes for CASSKPGQGSYEQYF.

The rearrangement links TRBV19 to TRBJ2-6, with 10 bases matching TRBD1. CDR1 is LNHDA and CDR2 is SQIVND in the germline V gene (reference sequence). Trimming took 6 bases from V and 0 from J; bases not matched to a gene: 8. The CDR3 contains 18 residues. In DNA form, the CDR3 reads TGTGCCAGTAGCCGTTGGGGACAGGGGTACTCTGGGGCCAACGTCCTGACTTTC. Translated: CASSRWGQGYSGANVLTF. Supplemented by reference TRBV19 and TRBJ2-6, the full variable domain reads DGGITQSPKYLFRKEGQNVTLSCEQNLNHDAMYWYRQDPGQGLRLIYYSQIVNDFQKGDIAEGYSVSREKKESFPLTVTSAQKNPTAFYLCASSRWGQGYSGANVLTFGAGSRLTVL.

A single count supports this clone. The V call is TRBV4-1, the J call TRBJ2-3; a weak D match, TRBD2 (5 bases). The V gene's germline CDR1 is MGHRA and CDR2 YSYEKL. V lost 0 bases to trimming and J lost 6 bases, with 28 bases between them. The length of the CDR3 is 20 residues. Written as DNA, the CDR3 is TGCGCCAGCAGCCAAGATTTCCTGGCGGGTCCTCCCCCCCGTGGCGATACGCAGTATTTT. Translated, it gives CASSQDFLAGPPPRGDTQYF.

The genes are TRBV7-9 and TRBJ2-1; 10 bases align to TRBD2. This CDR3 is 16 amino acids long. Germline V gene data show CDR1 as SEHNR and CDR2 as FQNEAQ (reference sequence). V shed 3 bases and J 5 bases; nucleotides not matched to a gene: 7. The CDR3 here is CASSLRAGGPNNEQFF. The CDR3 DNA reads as TGTGCCAGCAGCTTGCGAGCGGGGGGGCCTAACAATGAGCAGTTCTTC.